The 23 T cell receptor beta chains given below trace back to one sample, sequenced in a study of blood T cell repertoires in COVID-19. Data came from immunoSEQ multiplex PCR; TCRdb stores just in-frame clones and leaves some out. Here the sample spans around 400,000 clones, about 89% being singletons. Sequencing was performed on peripheral blood. Receptor source: a man in his forties with acute or convalescent COVID-19.

The J gene is TRBJ1-1, the V gene TRBV11-2; D is possibly TRBD1 (6 bases). V lost 5 bases to trimming and J lost 0 bases, with 16 bases between them. The germline V gene encodes CDR1 SGHAT and CDR2 FQNNGV. CDR3 size: 16 residues. The CDR3 DNA sequence: TGTGCCAGCAGCGCGGGGAGGGGGACGATGAACACTGAAGCTTTCTTT. Its protein product is CASSAGRGTMNTEAFF.

The V and J genes are TRBV5-3 and TRBJ2-7, with 9 bases aligning to TRBD1. TRBV5-3 is recorded as an ORF, its role being uncertain. V dropped 4 bases and J dropped 1; count of bases not matched to a gene: 6. CDR3 length equals 15 residues. The CDR3 is CARSRDRGASYEQYF. For the CDR3, the DNA is TGTGCCAGAAGCCGCGACAGGGGGGCATCCTACGAGCAGTACTTC.

CDR3 sequence reads: CASSPRSGPLNTEAFF. CDR3 bases: TGTGCCAGCAGCCCCCGGAGCGGACCCTTGAACACTGAAGCTTTCTTT. The J gene is TRBJ1-1, the V gene TRBV9; D not certain. With 4 bases removed from V and 0 bases from J, the gap between germline ends came to 16 bases. The CDR3 spans 16 residues. Germline values: CDR1 SGDLS, CDR2 YYNGEE.

A single count supports this clone. V and J are TRBV7-3 and TRBJ2-1; 8 bases align to TRBD2. The V gene end was trimmed by 5 bases and the J gene end by 8 bases; junction bases not matched to a gene: 8. Germline loops: CDR1 SGHTA, CDR2 FQGTGA. The CDR3 is 14 residues long. The CDR3 coding sequence is TGTGCCAGCAGCGGACTAGCCCTAAAGGATGAGCAGTTCTTC. It is translated as CASSGLALKDEQFF.

The chain links TRBV18 to TRBJ2-1; 14 positions match TRBD2. The CDR3 is 15 amino acids. CDR1 is KGHSH and CDR2 is LQKENI in the germline V gene. Trimming cost V 6 bases and J 4 bases; bases outside gene matches: 2. This chain's CDR3 is CASSRLAGGYNEQFF. For the CDR3, the DNA is TGTGCCAGCTCTCGACTAGCGGGGGGGTACAATGAGCAGTTCTTC. The whole variable domain, filled in from reference TRBV18 and TRBJ2-1, reads NAGVMQNPRHLVRRRGQEARLRCSPMKGHSHVYWYRQLPEEGLKFMVYLQKENIIDESGMPKERFSAEFPKEGPSILRIQQVVRGDSAAYFCASSRLAGGYNEQFFGPGTRLTVL.

The chain links TRBV28 to TRBJ1-1; D is unclear. CDR1 is MDHEN and CDR2 is SYDVKM in the germline V gene. Trimming took 6 bases from V and 10 from J, leaving 15 bases between them. The CDR3 runs 12 residues. CDR3 nucleotides: TGTGCCAGCAGCCCTTTCAACCTCGGAGCTTTCTTT. It yields the protein CASSPFNLGAFF. Together with reference TRBV28 and TRBJ1-1, the CDR3 gives the full variable domain: DVKVTQSSRYLVKRTGEKVFLECVQDMDHENMFWYRQDPGLGLRLIYFSYDVKMKEKGDIPEGYSVSREKKERFSLILESASTNQTSMYLCASSPFNLGAFFGQGTRLTVV.

The V and J genes are TRBV5-1 and TRBJ1-3; maybe TRBD1 (5 bases). Germline V gives CDR1 SGHRS, CDR2 YFSETQ. The V end lost 0 bases, the J end lost 0 bases, and 10 bases lay between the germline ends. This CDR3 has 16 residues. The CDR3 DNA reads TGCGCCAGCAGCTTGGCCGGGGGTTCCTCTGGAAACACCATATATTTT. Protein: CASSLAGGSSGNTIYF.

The chain combines TRBV6-5 with TRBJ1-6; 10 bases are shared with TRBD1. The CDR3 sequence is 15 residues long. Looked up from germline, CDR1 is MNHEY and CDR2 is SVGAGI. V trimming: 6 bases; J trimming: 9 bases; junction bases outside the gene matches: 8. The DNA of the CDR3 is TGTGCCAGCAGGGACGGACAGGGGGGAGCTTCACCCCTCCACTTT. It is translated as CASRDGQGGASPLHF.

A single count supports this clone. This chain links TRBV19 with TRBJ1-4; no clear D. The germline V gene has CDR1 LNHDA and CDR2 SQIVND (reference sequence). The CDR3 runs 15 residues. Deletions cut 7 bases from V and 0 bases from J, with 12 bases between. The CDR3 DNA is TGTGCCAGTAACCGGTACAGTACAACTAATGAAAAACTGTTTTTT. Encoded protein: CASNRYSTTNEKLFF. The full variable domain, its missing parts supplied by reference TRBV19 and TRBJ1-4, is DGGITQSPKYLFRKEGQNVTLSCEQNLNHDAMYWYRQDPGQGLRLIYYSQIVNDFQKGDIAEGYSVSREKKESFPLTVTSAQKNPTAFYLCASNRYSTTNEKLFFGSGTQLSVL.

In the case of this clone: At one of its ends the junction is not consistent with the germline gene, which may arise from a read error. The CDR3 region is CATSPPRF. The CDR3 DNA follows: TGTGCCACCAGTCCACCGAGGTTC. The chain joins TRBV24-1 to TRBJ2-7; D not resolved. The CDR3 consists of 8 residues. Germline V gives CDR1 KGHDR, CDR2 SFDVKD.

The CDR3 here is CASSLARVPGGYQPQHF. The CDR3 DNA reads as TGTGCCAGCAGCTTAGCGCGTGTACCCGGAGGGTATCAGCCCCAGCATTTT. V and J are TRBV7-8 and TRBJ1-5; D is unresolved. CDR3 length: 17 amino acids. Trimming stripped 0 bases from V and 5 bases from J, with 17 bases between. CDR1 SGHVS and CDR2 FQNEAQ come from the germline V gene.

The CDR3 DNA sequence: TGTGCCAGCAGCTTCGGCACAGGTACCGGGGAGCTGTTTTTT. It encodes CASSFGTGTGELFF. The chain combines TRBV9 with TRBJ2-2; a possible D gene is TRBD1 (5 bases). CDR1 SGDLS and CDR2 YYNGEE come from the germline V gene. CDR3 length: 14 residues. Trimming removed 4 bases from V and 5 bases from J, with 12 bases in between.

This clone was found once. This chain links TRBV28 with TRBJ2-1, with 11 bases lining up with TRBD2. Looked up from germline, CDR1 is MDHEN and CDR2 is SYDVKM. V lost 5 bases, J lost 4 bases, and 4 bases stayed unmatched. CDR3 length: 15 residues. CDR3 in DNA: TGTGCCAGCAGTACCGCTAGCGGGAGGTACAATGAGCAGTTCTTC. It translates to CASSTASGRYNEQFF. Combining the CDR3 with reference TRBV28 and TRBJ2-1 gives the whole variable domain DVKVTQSSRYLVKRTGEKVFLECVQDMDHENMFWYRQDPGLGLRLIYFSYDVKMKEKGDIPEGYSVSREKKERFSLILESASTNQTSMYLCASSTASGRYNEQFFGPGTRLTVL.

V and J are TRBV7-9 and TRBJ2-2, with D possibly being TRBD2 (5 bases). In germline, CDR1 is SEHNR, CDR2 FQNEAQ (reference sequence). The V and J ends lost 3 bases and 5 bases respectively, with 25 bases between them. The CDR3 sequence is 19 residues long. The CDR3 is CASSFPRRTRLGVTGELFF. As DNA, the CDR3 is TGTGCCAGCAGCTTCCCCCGACGGACCCGTCTCGGGGTTACCGGGGAGCTGTTTTTT.

This chain connects TRBV5-1 to TRBJ2-5; 10 positions match TRBD2. Germline V gene sequence: CDR1 SGHRS, CDR2 YFSETQ. The trim removed 4 bases at V and 5 bases at J, leaving 11 bases unmatched. CDR3 length equals 16 residues. The CDR3 sequence: CASSPRSGGAGETQYF. The CDR3 DNA follows: TGCGCCAGCAGCCCCAGGAGCGGGGGGGCCGGTGAGACCCAGTACTTC.

The J gene is TRBJ2-2, the V gene TRBV19, with 14 bases lining up with TRBD2. With 6 bases clipped from V and 9 bases from J, the junction kept 9 bases outside the gene matches. The CDR3 loop spans 16 amino acids. The germline V gene encodes CDR1 LNHDA and CDR2 SQIVND (reference sequence). CDR3 protein: CASSRQGLAGERELFF. The CDR3 region has the DNA TGTGCCAGTAGCCGGCAGGGACTAGCGGGAGAGAGGGAGCTGTTTTTT. Using reference TRBV19 and TRBJ2-2 for the parts outside the CDR3, the full variable domain is DGGITQSPKYLFRKEGQNVTLSCEQNLNHDAMYWYRQDPGQGLRLIYYSQIVNDFQKGDIAEGYSVSREKKESFPLTVTSAQKNPTAFYLCASSRQGLAGERELFFGEGSRLTVL.

The chain recombines TRBV6-5 with TRBJ2-3; 9 nucleotides align to TRBD1. This CDR3 is built from 13 residues. CDR1 MNHEY and CDR2 SVGAGI come from the germline V gene. The junction had 3 bases not matched to a gene; V was cut back by 6 bases and J by 5 bases. Written as DNA, the CDR3 is TGTGCCAGCAGGGGACAGGGTTTAGATACGCAGTATTTT. Amino acids: CASRGQGLDTQYF.

The chain links TRBV5-4 to TRBJ1-2, with D uncertain. Germline CDR1 SGHNT, CDR2 YYREEE (reference sequence). CDR3 length: 14 amino acids. Trimming shortened V by 1 base and J by 4 bases, and 11 bases separated the two germline ends. The CDR3 nucleotides are TGTGCCAGCAGCTTGATAACGGGGTCCTATGGCTACACCTTC. Translated, it gives CASSLITGSYGYTF.

The chain joins TRBV29-1 to TRBJ2-1, with 9 nucleotides matching TRBD1. J gave up 0 bases and V 6 bases, and 18 bases lay outside the gene matches. CDR1 and CDR2 from the germline V gene are SQVTM and ANQGSEA. The CDR3 totals 19 residues. CDR3 region: CSVHVLTGGKTSSYNEQFF. The DNA of the CDR3 is TGCAGCGTCCACGTCCTGACAGGGGGGAAAACGAGCTCCTACAATGAGCAGTTCTTC.

The chain combines TRBV12-3 or TRBV12-4 with TRBJ1-2, with 8 bases lining up with TRBD1. V lost 4 bases and J lost 6; bases outside the gene matches: 4. The length of the CDR3 is 13 residues. The CDR3 nucleotides are TGTGCCAGCAGTTGGACAGGGTCCAATGGCTACACCTTC. It translates to CASSWTGSNGYTF.

V usage is TRBV11-2 and J usage is TRBJ2-3, with a tentative D call TRBD2 (5 bases). The V end was cut by 1 base, the J end by 3 bases, with 14 bases between. The length of the CDR3 is 16 residues. Germline values: CDR1 SGHAT, CDR2 FQNNGV. CDR3 residues: CASSLGVAPGTDTQYF. The DNA for the CDR3 is TGTGCCAGCAGCTTAGGGGTAGCCCCGGGGACAGATACGCAGTATTTT.

The chain recombines TRBV9 with TRBJ2-7; TRBD1 matches at 11 bases. V gave up 4 bases and J gave up 6 bases; unmatched junction bases: 3. Germline V gene lookup returns CDR1 SGDLS and CDR2 YYNGEE. This CDR3 is 13 amino acids long. The CDR3 nucleotides read TGTGCCAGCAGCCCCGGGACAGGGGGCGAGCAGTACTTC. Protein product: CASSPGTGGEQYF.

The chain carries TRBV28 and TRBJ2-6, with D hard to call. The CDR3 sequence is 15 residues long. The V gene's germline CDR1 is MDHEN and CDR2 SYDVKM. The germline V and J ends were trimmed by 6 bases and 4 bases, with 13 bases remaining between them. The CDR3 sequence: CASRQMPQGANVLTF. As DNA, the CDR3 is TGTGCCAGCAGACAGATGCCTCAAGGGGCCAACGTCCTGACTTTC.